One and the same sample provided the 9 T cell receptor beta chains below, sequenced in a study of blood T cell repertoires in COVID-19. Assay used: immunoSEQ multiplex PCR; TCRdb lists only in-frame clones, some missing. This table has about 160,000 clones, roughly 88% appearing once. Specimen: peripheral blood. The origin of the receptors is a man aged 80 or over with COVID-19, enrolled during active disease.

The chain carries TRBV19 and TRBJ2-7, with TRBD1 identical over 9 bases. With 5 bases clipped from V and 4 bases from J, the junction kept 6 bases outside the gene matches. The CDR3 sequence is 14 residues long. Germline CDR1 LNHDA, CDR2 SQIVND (reference sequence). CDR3 residues: CASSPGQGKYEQYF. The DNA for the CDR3 is TGTGCCAGTAGTCCGGGACAGGGCAAATACGAGCAGTACTTC.

The V and J genes are TRBV28 and TRBJ1-5; D unresolved. The length of the CDR3 is 17 residues. Germline V gives CDR1 MDHEN, CDR2 SYDVKM. V gave up 5 bases and J gave up 0 bases, with 17 bases separating them. CDR3 protein: CASSPTAEVYSNQPQHF. CDR3 in DNA: TGTGCCAGCAGTCCGACCGCGGAGGTCTATAGCAATCAGCCCCAGCATTTT. Variable domain in full (rest from reference TRBV28 and TRBJ1-5): DVKVTQSSRYLVKRTGEKVFLECVQDMDHENMFWYRQDPGLGLRLIYFSYDVKMKEKGDIPEGYSVSREKKERFSLILESASTNQTSMYLCASSPTAEVYSNQPQHFGDGTRLSIL.

This rearrangement joins TRBV19 to TRBJ1-2, with D perhaps matching TRBD1 (6 bases). The CDR3 has 13 residues. Trimming removed 4 bases at V and 5 bases at J, with 11 bases between. The germline V gene encodes CDR1 LNHDA and CDR2 SQIVND (reference sequence). As DNA, the CDR3 is TGTGCCAGTAGTACCCGGACAGCGTATGGCTACACCTTC. Encoded protein: CASSTRTAYGYTF.

This chain links TRBV18 with TRBJ1-2; 8 bases agree with TRBD1. The germline V gene encodes CDR1 KGHSH and CDR2 LQKENI. Losses at the gene ends were 0 bases for V and 6 bases for J; bases not matched to a gene: 3. The CDR3 is made up of 14 amino acids. The DNA for the CDR3 is TGTGCCAGCTCACCACCGACAGGGGTCGATGGCTACACCTTC. Its protein product is CASSPPTGVDGYTF.

This clone turned up a few times. The chain has TRBV6-5 and TRBJ2-3, with a possible D match to TRBD1 (6 bases). The CDR3 loop spans 13 amino acids. V dropped 6 bases and J dropped 8 bases, with 15 bases sitting between them. The V gene's germline CDR1 is MNHEY and CDR2 SVGAGI. The DNA for the CDR3 is TGTGCCAGCAGCATGACAGGTTCGGGTACGCAGTATTTT. Encoded protein: CASSMTGSGTQYF.

This rearrangement joins TRBV29-1 to TRBJ1-1; D call uncertain. V was trimmed by 1 base and J by 1 base, leaving 7 bases between them. This CDR3 contains 13 residues. Germline lookup yields CDR1 SQVTM and CDR2 ANQGSEA. The DNA of the CDR3 is TGCAGCGTTGAAGCCCCGTGGAACACTGAAGCTTTCTTT. Protein sequence: CSVEAPWNTEAFF.

The chain combines TRBV25-1 with TRBJ1-2; 7 nucleotides match TRBD1. Germline trimming cut 6 bases from V and 4 bases from J; bases unmatched to any gene: 11. This CDR3 has 15 amino acids. Germline V gene lookup returns CDR1 MGHDK and CDR2 SYGVNS. The CDR3 spells CASSTRDSLVYGYTF. The CDR3 bases are TGTGCCAGCAGCACTCGGGACAGCTTGGTCTATGGCTACACCTTC.

V gene TRBV3-1 (or the pseudogene TRBV3-2) combines with J gene TRBJ2-6; weak D call: TRBD1 (6 bases). CDR3 length: 16 residues. Germline V gene sequence: CDR1 LGHDT, CDR2 YNNKEL (reference sequence). Trimming took off 4 bases at V and 3 bases at J, with 13 bases between the two ends. The CDR3 loop reads CASSLPGVGGANVLTF. Written as DNA, the CDR3 is TGTGCCAGCAGCCTACCAGGGGTAGGTGGGGCCAACGTCCTGACTTTC.

This sequence joins TRBV5-1 and TRBJ2-3; 9 bases line up with TRBD1. The germline V gene encodes CDR1 SGHRS and CDR2 YFSETQ. With 5 bases clipped from V and 0 bases from J, the junction kept 13 bases outside the gene matches. The CDR3 is 18 amino acids. This CDR3 is CASSADRGSILSTDTQYF. Here the CDR3 DNA reads TGCGCCAGCAGTGCCGACAGGGGGTCCATACTTAGCACAGATACGCAGTATTTT.